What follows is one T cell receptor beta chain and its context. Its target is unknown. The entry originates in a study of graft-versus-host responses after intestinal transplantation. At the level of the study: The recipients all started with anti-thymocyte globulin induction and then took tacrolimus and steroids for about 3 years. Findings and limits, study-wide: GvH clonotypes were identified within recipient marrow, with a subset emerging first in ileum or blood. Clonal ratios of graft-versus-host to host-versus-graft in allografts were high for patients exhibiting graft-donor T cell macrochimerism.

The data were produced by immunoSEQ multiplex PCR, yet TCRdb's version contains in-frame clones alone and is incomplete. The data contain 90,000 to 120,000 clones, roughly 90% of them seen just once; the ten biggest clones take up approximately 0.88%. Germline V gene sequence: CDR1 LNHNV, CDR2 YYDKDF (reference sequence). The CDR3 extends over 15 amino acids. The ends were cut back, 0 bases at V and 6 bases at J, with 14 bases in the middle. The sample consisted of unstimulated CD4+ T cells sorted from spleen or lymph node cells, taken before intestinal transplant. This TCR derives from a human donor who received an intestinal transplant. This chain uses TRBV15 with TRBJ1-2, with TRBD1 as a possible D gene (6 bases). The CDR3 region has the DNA TGTGCCACCAGCAGAGATTCCAGGGGATCCGATGGCTACACCTTC. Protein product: CATSRDSRGSDGYTF. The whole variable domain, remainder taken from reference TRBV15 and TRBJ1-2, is DAMVIQNPRYQVTQFGKPVTLSCSQTLNHNVMYWYQQKSSQAPKLLFHYYDKDFNNEADTPDNFQSRRPNTSFCFLDIRSPGLGDTAMYLCATSRDSRGSDGYTFGSGTRLTVV.